This TCR beta chain originates from a study of blood T cell repertoires in COVID-19. The overall study: Acute-phase and convalescent COVID-19 samples originated in the United States, Italy and Spain. PBMCs, B-cell-depleted T cells, or T cells provided the cDNA or gDNA that made up the material.

In the original analysis: Using reference gene primer amplification, nucleated cell counts were estimated. TCRdb's copy holds only in-frame clones and misses some; the assay was immunoSEQ multiplex PCR. That table furnishes V, J and clone size, whereas the DNA furnished D and trimming. Of 200,000 to 300,000 clones listed, approximately 86% are singletons. The CDR3 has 16 residues. Sequences were obtained from peripheral blood. The J gene is TRBJ1-2, the V gene TRBV21-1; the table calls TRBD1, which could not be checked here. TRBV21-1 is given as a pseudogene. This receptor was taken from a woman aged 55-69 years with active or convalescent COVID-19. Here the CDR3 reads CASIPRGQPNYYGYTF. The CDR3 coding sequence is TGTGCCAGCATCCCAAGGGGGCAACCTAACTACTATGGCTACACCTTC.